The 7 T cell receptor beta chains listed next were all sequenced from one sample in a study of shared clonotypes between healthy human individuals. TCRdb's copy holds only in-frame clones and misses some; the assay was immunoSEQ multiplex PCR. Of around 2,000,000 clones in the sample, about 93% were seen once. CD45RO-negative cells were positively selected for CCR7, leaving out terminally differentiated effector memory CD45RA+ cells. The sequenced sample was naive CD8+ T cells from PBMCs. Source of these receptors: a man between 18 and 35 years old in good health. Some clones in this sample may be carry-over from other donors' samples.

As for this clone: This sample includes further DNA sequences coding for the same CDR3. This chain connects TRBV28 to TRBJ1-5; 9 positions agree with TRBD1. Trimming at V came to 2 bases and at J to 6 bases, leaving 2 bases not matched to a gene. CDR3 length equals 14 residues. Germline CDR1 and CDR2: MDHEN and SYDVKM. Here the CDR3 reads CASSLTGGGQPQHF. CDR3 coding DNA: TGTGCCAGCAGTTTAACAGGGGGCGGTCAGCCCCAGCATTTT.

The chain couples TRBV7-9 to TRBJ2-2, with 8 nucleotides matching TRBD1. V lost 5 bases to trimming and J lost 1 base; unmatched junction nucleotides: 3. Germline CDR1 reads SEHNR; CDR2 reads FQNEAQ (reference sequence). This CDR3 is built from 15 residues. CDR3 DNA sequence: TGTGCCAGCAGCCAGGACAGGGAGAACACCGGGGAGCTGTTTTTT. This gives the protein CASSQDRENTGELFF.

This chain joins TRBV7-3 and TRBJ2-1; 7 nucleotides agree with TRBD2. After removal of 5 bases from V and 2 bases from J, the junction contained 9 bases not matched to a gene. This CDR3 comprises 16 residues. Looked up from germline, CDR1 is SGHTA and CDR2 is FQGTGA. CDR3 in amino acids: CASSPGGRWTYNEQFF. DNA for the CDR3: TGTGCCAGCAGCCCAGGCGGGAGATGGACCTACAATGAGCAGTTCTTC.

V gene TRBV10-3 combines with J gene TRBJ2-3; TRBD2 agrees at 9 bases. V shed 4 bases, J shed 2 bases, and the junction held 7 bases outside the gene matches. This CDR3 is 16 amino acids long. The V gene's germline CDR1 is ENHRY and CDR2 SYGVKD. This CDR3 is CAISGETSGPTDTQYF. The CDR3 DNA reads TGTGCCATCAGTGGCGAGACTAGCGGACCCACAGATACGCAGTATTTT.

This rearrangement joins TRBV7-9 to TRBJ1-3; D ambiguous. Germline loops: CDR1 SEHNR, CDR2 FQNEAQ (reference sequence). The CDR3 runs to 13 residues. The V end lost 10 bases, the J end lost 2 bases, and 12 bases lay between the germline ends. CDR3: CATPRPPGNTIYF. The CDR3 DNA reads as TGTGCCACCCCCCGTCCCCCTGGAAACACCATATATTTT.

The genes are TRBV2 and TRBJ2-3; 7 positions match TRBD1. The CDR3 contains 15 residues. Germline V gives CDR1 SNHLY, CDR2 FYNNEI. The trim removed 8 bases at V and 3 bases at J, leaving 11 bases unmatched. The CDR3 loop is CASADPDRVTDTQYF. CDR3 DNA sequence: TGTGCCAGCGCAGACCCCGACAGGGTAACAGATACGCAGTATTTT.

This chain connects TRBV4-2 to TRBJ2-3, with a possible D match to TRBD1 (5 bases). Germline V lookup: CDR1 LGHNA, CDR2 YNFKEQ. There are 14 residues in the CDR3. V lost 5 bases to trimming and J lost 0 bases, with 9 bases between them. CDR3 in amino acids: CASSSTASTDTQYF. In nucleotides, the CDR3 is TGTGCCAGCAGCTCGACAGCCAGCACAGATACGCAGTATTTT.